The 13 T cell receptor beta chains below were found in one sample sequenced in a study of T cell responses to AZD1222 COVID-19 vaccine. The assay was immunoSEQ multiplex PCR, and TCRdb's table has in-frame clones only and misses some. The sample has 66,000 or so clones; approximately 84% are singletons. Sequencing used peripheral blood, obtained on day 0 of AZD1222 vaccination. The source is an adult in good health.

V usage is TRBV5-1 and J usage is TRBJ2-4; D perhaps matches TRBD2 (6 bases). The CDR3 is 13 residues long. Trimming pared 4 bases from V and 8 bases from J, leaving 13 bases between. Germline-derived CDR1 and CDR2 are SGHRS and YFSETQ. The CDR3 spells CASSLGGEHIQYF. In nucleotides, the CDR3 is TGCGCCAGCAGCCTTGGAGGGGAGCACATTCAGTACTTC.

This chain links TRBV6-5 with TRBJ1-1; D gene ambiguous. Trimming removed 4 bases at V and 8 bases at J, with 11 bases between. CDR1 MNHEY and CDR2 SVGAGI come from the germline V gene. The CDR3 has 12 amino acids. The DNA of the CDR3 is TGTGCCAGCAGTTTGGGAGCCGGGGAAGCTTTCTTT. It encodes CASSLGAGEAFF.

The chain uses TRBV7-9 and TRBJ2-7; 7 bases align to TRBD1. Germline CDR1 is SEHNR and CDR2 is FQNEAQ (reference sequence). This CDR3 region has 16 residues. Trimming at V came to 6 bases and at J to 4 bases, leaving 15 bases not matched to a gene. CDR3 region: CASSPNRDRNPYEQYF. The CDR3 DNA is TGTGCCAGCAGTCCGAACCGGGACAGAAACCCTTACGAGCAGTACTTC.

This clone appeared a few times. This chain connects TRBV6-5 to TRBJ2-5, with D perhaps matching TRBD1 (6 bases). Germline CDR1 reads MNHEY; CDR2 reads SVGAGI. The CDR3 is 13 residues long. Trimming took off 8 bases at V and 5 bases at J, with 15 bases between the two ends. In DNA, the CDR3 is TGTGCCAGCGGGGGCACAGACCCGGAGACCCAGTACTTC. Translating it yields CASGGTDPETQYF.

This sequence joins TRBV7-2 and TRBJ2-5, with D tentatively TRBD2 (5 bases). The CDR3 contains 13 residues. The germline V gene encodes CDR1 SGHTA and CDR2 FQGNSA. V gave up 1 base and J gave up 3 bases, with 6 bases separating them. In DNA, the CDR3 is TGTGCCAGCAGCTTAGGACTAAAAGAGACCCAGTACTTC. It is translated as CASSLGLKETQYF.

J is TRBJ2-7 and V is TRBV6-5; weak D call: TRBD1 (7 bases). This CDR3 comprises 14 residues. Trimming left V 5 bases short and J 3 bases short, with 14 bases between. Germline V gene data show CDR1 as MNHEY and CDR2 as SVGAGI. CDR3 sequence: CASSRGTENYEQYF. The CDR3 DNA is TGTGCCAGCAGTCGCGGGACAGAGAACTACGAGCAGTACTTC.

In regard to this clone: An end of the junction does not agree with germline; a read error may underlie this. V gene TRBV7-3 combines with J gene TRBJ2-5; TRBD2 agrees at 7 bases. CDR1 is SGHTA and CDR2 is FQGTGA in the germline V gene. The CDR3 runs 14 residues. The CDR3 coding sequence is TGTGCCAGCAGCTTACGGGGGGACCACGAGACCCAGTACTTC. Its translation: CASSLRGDHETQYF.

The chain links TRBV6-2 or TRBV6-3 to TRBJ1-2, with D maybe TRBD1 (6 bases). CDR1 and CDR2 (germline): MNHEY, SVGEGT. The CDR3 has 14 amino acids. Trimming shortened V by 2 bases and J by 0 bases, and 7 bases separated the two germline ends. The CDR3: CASSYGTPNYGYTF. DNA of the CDR3: TGTGCCAGCAGTTACGGGACACCTAACTATGGCTACACCTTC.

This clone was seen a single time. The junction differs from germline at one of its ends, possibly a read error. J is TRBJ2-1 and V is TRBV7-7; 8 nucleotides line up with TRBD2. This CDR3 is 16 amino acids long. The germline gives CDR1 SSHAT, CDR2 FNYEAQ (reference sequence). The CDR3 DNA sequence: TGTGCTAGCAGCTTAGTTCCGGGAGGGGACTACAATGAGCAGTTCTTC. Translated: CASSLVPGGDYNEQFF.

The gene calls are TRBV11-3 and TRBJ2-7, with D uncertain. Germline assignment: CDR1 SGHNT and CDR2 YENEEA. This CDR3 is built from 12 residues. V lost 1 base to trimming and J lost 4 bases, with 5 bases between them. CDR3 region: CASSLAAYEQYF. DNA of the CDR3: TGTGCCAGCAGCTTAGCTGCGTACGAGCAGTACTTC.

This sequence joins TRBV29-1 and TRBJ1-1; weak D call: TRBD1 (6 bases). V lost 0 bases to trimming and J lost 4 bases, with 18 bases between them. The CDR3 runs 16 residues. Per the germline V gene, CDR1 is SQVTM and CDR2 is ANQGSEA. CDR3 residues: CSVEDLWTEGLTEAFF. Here the CDR3 DNA reads TGCAGCGTTGAAGATCTCTGGACAGAGGGCCTCACTGAAGCTTTCTTT. The variable domain in full, with the rest retrieved from reference TRBV29-1 and TRBJ1-1, is SAVISQKPSRDICQRGTSLTIQCQVDSQVTMMFWYRQQPGQSLTLIATANQGSEATYESGFVIDKFPISRPNLTFSTLTVSNMSPEDSSIYLCSVEDLWTEGLTEAFFGQGTRLTVV.

This clone was counted a single time. The genes are TRBV6-1 and TRBJ1-3, with 11 bases fitting TRBD1. Germline V gene lookup returns CDR1 MNHNS and CDR2 SASEGT. The CDR3 is 18 residues long. V lost 4 bases and J lost 0; bases outside the gene matches: 8. Here the CDR3 DNA reads TGTGCCAGCAGTGGGACAGGGGGCGGATTTAGCTCTGGAAACACCATATATTTT. It specifies CASSGTGGGFSSGNTIYF.

The V and J genes are TRBV28 and TRBJ2-1; D may be TRBD2 (6 bases). Trimming took 7 bases from V and 2 from J, leaving 18 bases between them. The CDR3 loop spans 16 amino acids. CDR1 is MDHEN, CDR2 SYDVKM, per germline. DNA for the CDR3: TGTGCCAGCATCAAACCGGGACGGGGGACCTACAATGAGCAGTTCTTC. Residues: CASIKPGRGTYNEQFF.